The clone carrying this TCR beta chain has a handful of counts. This sample stems from a study of patients and donors after allogeneic stem cell transplantation. This CDR3 comprises 15 residues. V gave up 7 bases and J gave up 0 bases; unmatched junction bases: 8. Germline CDR1 SEHNR, CDR2 FQNEAQ (reference sequence). TCRdb itself ran the RT-PCR reads through MiXCR, one entry per CDR3 protein. Of approximately 150,000 distinct CDR3 sequences listed, approximately 37% are singletons. This TCR was sampled from a human donor who was either an allogeneic HSCT recipient or a stem cell or donor lymphocyte infusion donor (not recorded which). It is not recorded whose cells these are; they may come from a transplant donor. The chain carries TRBV7-9 and TRBJ1-1; TRBD1 matches at 7 bases. The material sequenced was blood, either unsorted or a sorted T cell fraction (not recorded which). The CDR3 loop reads CASNWGQLMNTEAFF. The DNA for the CDR3 is TGTGCCAGCAACTGGGGACAGCTGATGAACACTGAAGCTTTCTTT. The full variable domain, with the rest looked up from reference TRBV7-9 and TRBJ1-1, is DTGVSQNPRHKITKRGQNVTFRCDPISEHNRLYWYRQTLGQGPEFLTYFQNEAQLEKSRLLSDRFSAERPKGSFSTLEIQRTEQGDSAMYLCASNWGQLMNTEAFFGQGTRLTVV.